Below, 26 T cell receptor beta chains from the same sample are listed, as sequenced in a study of blood T cell repertoires in COVID-19. The assay was immunoSEQ multiplex PCR, and TCRdb's table has in-frame clones only and misses some. In the table there are fewer than 400,000 clones, roughly 88% of which are singletons. The sample consisted of PBMCs or T cells enriched from blood (not recorded which). The receptors were gathered from a man younger than 45 who had recovered from COVID-19.

The chain combines TRBV5-1 with TRBJ1-4; D is perhaps TRBD1 (5 bases). V dropped 2 bases and J dropped 8 bases, with 10 bases sitting between them. The CDR3 has 13 amino acids. The V gene's germline CDR1 is SGHRS and CDR2 YFSETQ. The CDR3 DNA reads TGCGCCAGCAGCTTCGGGGGGGAAGAAAAACTGTTTTTT. Its protein product is CASSFGGEEKLFF.

The CDR3 reads CAWRRTGVGNTEAFF. DNA for the CDR3: TGTGCCTGGAGGAGGACAGGGGTTGGGAACACTGAAGCTTTCTTT. This rearrangement joins TRBV30 to TRBJ1-1, with 9 bases fitting TRBD1. V dropped 3 bases and J dropped 1; count of bases not matched to a gene: 6. The CDR3 totals 15 residues. Germline V gene lookup returns CDR1 GTSNPN and CDR2 SVGIG (reference sequence).

J is TRBJ2-3 and V is TRBV5-1, with 10 positions matching TRBD2. The CDR3 covers 16 residues. The germline V gene has CDR1 SGHRS and CDR2 YFSETQ. V was clipped by 0 bases and J by 6 bases; unmatched bases: 7. CDR3 loop: CASSLALAGVSDTQYF. The CDR3 region has the DNA TGCGCCAGCAGCTTGGCGCTAGCGGGGGTCTCCGATACGCAGTATTTT.

This chain connects TRBV27 to TRBJ2-3; TRBD2 matches at 13 bases. CDR1 and CDR2 (germline): MNHEY, SMNVEV (reference sequence). The CDR3 loop spans 19 amino acids. Trimming took 5 bases from V and 3 from J; bases not matched to a gene: 14. In DNA form, the CDR3 reads TGTGCCAGCAGTGCCCTACTAGCGGGGGGGCCGAGTTTGACAGATACGCAGTATTTT. It codes for CASSALLAGGPSLTDTQYF.

V usage is TRBV4-2 and J usage is TRBJ2-5, with TRBD2 identical over 9 bases. J gave up 0 bases and V 1 base, and 3 bases lay outside the gene matches. The CDR3 sequence is 16 residues long. Looked up from germline, CDR1 is LGHNA and CDR2 is YNFKEQ. CDR3 residues: CASSQGLAGYQETQYF. CDR3 nucleotide sequence: TGTGCCAGCAGCCAAGGCCTAGCGGGGTACCAAGAGACCCAGTACTTC.

This rearrangement joins TRBV2 to TRBJ2-1; 8 bases are a match to TRBD1. The CDR3 sequence is 15 residues long. Germline-derived CDR1 and CDR2 are SNHLY and FYNNEI. With V trimmed by 1 base and J by 4 bases, 3 bases remained unmatched. This chain's CDR3 is CASSEGQGAYNEQFF. The CDR3 nucleotides read TGTGCCAGCAGTGAAGGGCAGGGGGCTTACAATGAGCAGTTCTTC.

The gene calls are TRBV10-3 and TRBJ2-7; D not resolved. The CDR3 is 14 amino acids. The V gene lost 0 bases and the J gene lost 12 bases, with 18 bases spanning the gap. Germline CDR1 is ENHRY and CDR2 is SYGVKD. CDR3 nucleotide sequence: TGTGCCATCAGTGAGTCTGGCCAGACTTCTTGGATGTACTTC. This gives the protein CAISESGQTSWMYF.

The V gene is TRBV7-8, the J gene TRBJ2-5; 11 nucleotides agree with TRBD2. From germline, CDR1 is SGHVS and CDR2 FQNEAQ. V shed 7 bases, J shed 4 bases, and the junction held 11 bases outside the gene matches. The CDR3 is made up of 16 amino acids. CDR3 residues: CASNSNSGGAGETQYF. Here the CDR3 DNA reads TGTGCCAGCAACTCGAATAGCGGGGGGGCCGGAGAGACCCAGTACTTC.

The gene calls are TRBV19 and TRBJ1-2; TRBD1 might be the D (6 bases). Looked up from germline, CDR1 is LNHDA and CDR2 is SQIVND (reference sequence). The CDR3 consists of 14 residues. The V end lost 10 bases, the J end lost 4 bases, and 19 bases lay between the germline ends. CDR3 sequence: CATAQAQGGYGYTF. CDR3 DNA: TGTGCCACCGCCCAAGCACAGGGCGGCTATGGCTACACCTTC.

The gene calls are TRBV6-6 and TRBJ1-3; 8 bases are a match to TRBD1. Losses at the gene ends were 5 bases for V and 3 bases for J; bases not matched to a gene: 15. The germline gives CDR1 MNHNY, CDR2 SVGAGI (reference sequence). CDR3 length: 18 residues. The CDR3 DNA follows: TGTGCCAGCAGTCCAAATTGGTGGACAGGGCTTGGTGGAAACACCATATATTTT. Its translation: CASSPNWWTGLGGNTIYF.

The chain is built from TRBV30 and TRBJ1-1; 7 nucleotides agree with TRBD1. CDR1 is GTSNPN and CDR2 is SVGIG in the germline V gene (reference sequence). V gave up 5 bases and J gave up 3 bases; unmatched junction bases: 9. This CDR3 is built from 14 residues. The CDR3 protein is CAWWGQSGYTEAFF. DNA of the CDR3: TGTGCCTGGTGGGGACAGTCTGGGTACACTGAAGCTTTCTTT.

The gene calls are TRBV5-1 and TRBJ1-1; D gene ambiguous. The germline V gene has CDR1 SGHRS and CDR2 YFSETQ. The V end was cut by 0 bases, the J end by 1 base, with 10 bases between. CDR3 length: 15 residues. This chain's CDR3 is CASSLAPGGNTEAFF. The CDR3 coding sequence is TGCGCCAGCAGCTTGGCGCCGGGAGGGAACACTGAAGCTTTCTTT.

V and J are TRBV28 and TRBJ2-1; D might be TRBD1 (6 bases). The germline V gene has CDR1 MDHEN and CDR2 SYDVKM. V lost 4 bases to trimming and J lost 6 bases, with 13 bases between them. The CDR3 length is 14 residues. Here the CDR3 reads CASSSSQGINEQFF. DNA for the CDR3: TGTGCCAGCAGTTCATCGCAGGGGATCAATGAGCAGTTCTTC.

The rearrangement joins TRBV18 to TRBJ2-7; 8 bases match TRBD1. The CDR3 totals 16 residues. Looked up from germline, CDR1 is KGHSH and CDR2 is LQKENI. Trimming removed 0 bases from V and 4 bases from J; junction bases left unmatched: 8. The CDR3 here is CASSPPTGGFWYEQYF. The CDR3 DNA is TGTGCCAGCTCACCACCTACAGGGGGGTTTTGGTACGAGCAGTACTTC.

The chain is built from TRBV7-9 and TRBJ2-7; 8 bases map to TRBD2. The CDR3 totals 16 residues. Germline CDR1 SEHNR, CDR2 FQNEAQ (reference sequence). The V gene end was trimmed by 3 bases and the J gene end by 0 bases; junction bases not matched to a gene: 7. CDR3 amino acids: CASSFIGGTSSYEQYF. The CDR3 DNA is TGTGCCAGCAGCTTTATCGGTGGGACTAGCTCCTACGAGCAGTACTTC.

This clone was detected only once. The chain carries TRBV28 and TRBJ1-5; no reliable D call. V lost 1 base to trimming and J lost 1 base, with 11 bases between them. Germline CDR1 and CDR2: MDHEN and SYDVKM. This CDR3 spans 16 amino acids. This CDR3 is CASSLYKEVSNQPQHF. CDR3 in DNA: TGTGCCAGCAGTTTATATAAGGAGGTGAGCAATCAGCCCCAGCATTTT.

The rearrangement joins TRBV9 to TRBJ2-3, with D perhaps TRBD1 (5 bases). V lost 2 bases and J 7 bases, leaving 17 bases between the germline ends. The length of the CDR3 is 15 residues. The germline V gene has CDR1 SGDLS and CDR2 YYNGEE. DNA for the CDR3: TGTGCCAGCAGCGTGTCAGGGATTTCGGTAAATACGCAGTATTTT. Translated: CASSVSGISVNTQYF. The variable domain in full, completed from reference TRBV9 and TRBJ2-3, reads DSGVTQTPKHLITATGQRVTLRCSPRSGDLSVYWYQQSLDQGLQFLIQYYNGEERAKGNILERFSAQQFPDLHSELNLSSLELGDSALYFCASSVSGISVNTQYFGPGTRLTVL.

This clone was counted between two and nine times. The chain links TRBV11-2 to TRBJ1-3, with no clear D. The CDR3 runs 13 residues. Germline values: CDR1 SGHAT, CDR2 FQNNGV. V shed 1 base and J shed 4 bases, with 5 bases lying between them. CDR3 nucleotides: TGTGCCAGCAGCTTAGGACTCGGAAACACCATATATTTT. Protein sequence: CASSLGLGNTIYF.

The V and J genes are TRBV7-9 and TRBJ2-7, with TRBD1 matching 11 bases. In germline, CDR1 is SEHNR, CDR2 FQNEAQ (reference sequence). V lost 4 bases and J lost 3; bases outside the gene matches: 5. This CDR3 is 15 amino acids long. CDR3 DNA sequence: TGTGCCAGCAGCTCGGACAGGGGGCGCCTCTACGAGCAGTACTTC. Translated: CASSSDRGRLYEQYF.

The chain employs TRBV10-3 and TRBJ2-7, with no clear D. The V gene lost 2 bases and the J gene lost 6 bases, with 11 bases spanning the gap. This CDR3 is 13 amino acids long. The germline V gene has CDR1 ENHRY and CDR2 SYGVKD. The CDR3 sequence: CAISEEVRGEQYF. The CDR3 coding sequence is TGTGCCATCAGTGAGGAGGTCAGAGGCGAGCAGTACTTC.

The J gene is TRBJ1-2, the V gene TRBV27, with TRBD1 as a possible D gene (6 bases). The CDR3 is 16 residues long. V gave up 4 bases and J gave up 2 bases, with 17 bases separating them. The germline CDR1 and CDR2 sequences are MNHEY and SMNVEV (reference sequence). The CDR3, as DNA: TGTGCCAGCAGTTCCTGGACAGATCTAATGAACTATGGCTACACCTTC. Its protein product is CASSSWTDLMNYGYTF.

This clone has just one count. This chain uses TRBV19 with TRBJ1-6; 7 nucleotides agree with TRBD1. CDR1 and CDR2 from the germline V gene are LNHDA and SQIVND (reference sequence). This CDR3 is built from 15 residues. V lost 4 bases, J lost 2 bases, and 2 bases stayed unmatched. The CDR3 region is CASSTGTAYNSPLHF. The CDR3 bases are TGTGCCAGTAGTACCGGGACAGCCTATAATTCACCCCTCCACTTT.

This chain connects TRBV10-2 to TRBJ2-1, with 9 positions matching TRBD1. This CDR3 is built from 15 residues. After removal of 6 bases from V and 1 base from J, the junction contained 4 bases not matched to a gene. The V gene's germline CDR1 is WSHSY and CDR2 SAAADI. The CDR3 bases are TGCGCCAGCAGCGGACAGGGGACATCCTACAATGAGCAGTTCTTC. Protein sequence: CASSGQGTSYNEQFF.

The V gene is TRBV18, the J gene TRBJ1-2; no firm D call. In germline, CDR1 is KGHSH, CDR2 LQKENI. The length of the CDR3 is 12 residues. Trimming stripped 2 bases from V and 5 bases from J, with 6 bases between. The CDR3 nucleotides are TGTGCCAGCTCACCAGGCCAGTATGGCTACACCTTC. It codes for CASSPGQYGYTF.

This sequence joins TRBV18 and TRBJ1-6, with 10 positions matching TRBD1. This CDR3 comprises 17 residues. J was trimmed by 2 bases and V by 1 base; bases with no gene match: 2. Looked up from germline, CDR1 is KGHSH and CDR2 is LQKENI. This CDR3 reads CASSPQGQGPYNSPLHF. In DNA form, the CDR3 reads TGTGCCAGCTCACCACAGGGACAGGGGCCCTATAATTCACCCCTCCACTTT.

The chain has TRBV4-1 and TRBJ2-7; D ambiguous. Germline lookup yields CDR1 MGHRA and CDR2 YSYEKL. Trimming removed 2 bases from V and 2 bases from J, with 10 bases in between. CDR3 length: 14 residues. The CDR3 sequence is CASSQPLETYEQYF. In DNA form, the CDR3 reads TGCGCCAGCAGCCAACCTTTAGAAACCTACGAGCAGTACTTC.